This entry lists 6 T cell receptor beta chains sequenced from one sample in a study of beta chain features in type 1 diabetes. Sequencing targeted expressed TCRB transcripts, as all isolated RNA had been reverse transcribed. Using immunoSEQ multiplex PCR, the repertoire was profiled, and TCRdb retains in-frame clones only, with some absent. The sample records about 350,000 clones, around 20% being singletons. What was sequenced was naive CD4+ T cells from blood. The receptors here all came from a woman under 30 in good health.

This clone has just a few counts. The genes are TRBV10-3 and TRBJ2-3; D possibly corresponds to TRBD1 (6 bases). There are 13 residues in the CDR3. V gave up 5 bases and J gave up 4 bases, with 10 bases separating them. The germline CDR1 and CDR2 sequences are ENHRY and SYGVKD. This chain's CDR3 is CAISTGTSDTQYF. The CDR3 coding sequence is TGTGCCATCAGTACAGGGACCTCAGATACGCAGTATTTT.

This clone appeared a few times. The CDR3 is CASSTPVGGRGDTQYF. CDR3 bases: TGTGCCAGCAGCACCCCCGTGGGGGGGCGGGGAGATACGCAGTATTTT. The chain links TRBV21-1 to TRBJ2-3; the D call of TRBD2 is as the table states it, not checked on the DNA. TRBV21-1 is classified as a pseudogene. The CDR3 sequence is 16 residues long.

In this sample, this clone turned up a few times. The rearrangement links TRBV5-1 to TRBJ1-1; 9 nucleotides match TRBD1. CDR3 length: 14 amino acids. Trimming at V came to 4 bases and at J to 4 bases, leaving 5 bases not matched to a gene. Germline CDR1 is SGHRS and CDR2 is YFSETQ. CDR3 sequence: CASSALQGATEAFF. CDR3 coding DNA: TGCGCCAGCAGCGCCCTACAGGGGGCCACTGAAGCTTTCTTT.

The chain carries TRBV7-2 and TRBJ1-1, with D unclear. CDR1 and CDR2 from the germline V gene are SGHTA and FQGNSA. V gave up 5 bases and J gave up 7 bases, with 5 bases separating them. The CDR3 extends over 10 amino acids. In DNA form, the CDR3 reads TGTGCCAGCAGCCTCTTTGAAGCTTTCTTT. The encoded protein is CASSLFEAFF.

This clone has just a few counts. The CDR3 coding sequence is TGCAGCTTCCTACGAAGTACAGGGGAAGAGACCCAGTACTTC. This encodes CSFLRSTGEETQYF. This sequence joins TRBV29-1 and TRBJ2-5, with 7 bases lining up with TRBD1. Germline loops: CDR1 SQVTM, CDR2 ANQGSEA. With 8 bases clipped from V and 3 bases from J, the junction kept 12 bases outside the gene matches. There are 14 residues in the CDR3.

CDR3 in DNA: TGCAGCGTTGGACAGGGGGCAGGAGAGACCCAGTACTTC. It is translated as CSVGQGAGETQYF. The chain employs TRBV29-1 and TRBJ2-5; TRBD1 matches at 10 bases. CDR1 and CDR2 (germline): SQVTM, ANQGSEA. The length of the CDR3 is 13 residues. With 4 bases clipped from V and 4 bases from J, the junction kept 3 bases outside the gene matches.